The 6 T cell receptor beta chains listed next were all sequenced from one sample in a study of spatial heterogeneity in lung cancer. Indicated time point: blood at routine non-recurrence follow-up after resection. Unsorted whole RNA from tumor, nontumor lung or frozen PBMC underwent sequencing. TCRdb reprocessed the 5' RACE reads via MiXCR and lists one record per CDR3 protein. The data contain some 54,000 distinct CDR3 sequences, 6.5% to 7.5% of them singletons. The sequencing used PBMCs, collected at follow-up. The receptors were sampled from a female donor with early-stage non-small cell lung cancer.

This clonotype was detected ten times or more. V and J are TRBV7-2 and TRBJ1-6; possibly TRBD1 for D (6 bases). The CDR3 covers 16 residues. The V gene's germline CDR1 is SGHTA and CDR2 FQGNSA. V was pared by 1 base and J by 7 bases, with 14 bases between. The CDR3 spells CASSLGPGGLNSPLHF. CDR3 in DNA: TGTGCCAGCAGCTTAGGACCGGGGGGGCTGAATTCACCCCTCCACTTT. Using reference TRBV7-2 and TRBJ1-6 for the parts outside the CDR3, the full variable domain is GAGVSQSPSNKVTEKGKDVELRCDPISGHTALYWYRQSLGQGLEFLIYFQGNSAPDKSGLPSDRFSAERTGGSVSTLTIQRTQQEDSAVYLCASSLGPGGLNSPLHFGNGTRLTVT.

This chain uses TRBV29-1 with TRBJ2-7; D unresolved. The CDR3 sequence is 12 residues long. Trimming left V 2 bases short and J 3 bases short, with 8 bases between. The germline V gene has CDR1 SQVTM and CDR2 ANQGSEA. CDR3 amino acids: CSVESEGYEQYF. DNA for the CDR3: TGCAGCGTTGAAAGTGAAGGCTACGAGCAGTACTTC.

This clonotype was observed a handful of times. Written as DNA, the CDR3 is TGCGCCAGCAGCTTGACAGTGACTAACTATGGCTACACCTTC. As protein: CASSLTVTNYGYTF. The V and J genes are TRBV5-1 and TRBJ1-2; D is undetermined. The CDR3 runs to 14 residues. Germline loops: CDR1 SGHRS, CDR2 YFSETQ. Trimming removed 1 base at V and 0 bases at J, with 7 bases between.

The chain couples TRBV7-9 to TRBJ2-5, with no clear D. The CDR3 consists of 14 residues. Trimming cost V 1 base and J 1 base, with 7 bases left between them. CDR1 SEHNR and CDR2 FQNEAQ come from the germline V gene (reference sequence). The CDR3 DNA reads TGTGCCAGCAGCTTAGGGTCGGGCCAAGAGACCCAGTACTTC. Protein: CASSLGSGQETQYF.

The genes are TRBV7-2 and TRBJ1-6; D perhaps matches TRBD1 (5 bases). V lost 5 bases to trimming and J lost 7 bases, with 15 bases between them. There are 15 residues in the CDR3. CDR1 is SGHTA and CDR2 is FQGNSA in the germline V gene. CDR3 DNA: TGTGCCAGCAGCCTCGGGACGAGGGCAAATTCACCCCTCCACTTT. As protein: CASSLGTRANSPLHF.

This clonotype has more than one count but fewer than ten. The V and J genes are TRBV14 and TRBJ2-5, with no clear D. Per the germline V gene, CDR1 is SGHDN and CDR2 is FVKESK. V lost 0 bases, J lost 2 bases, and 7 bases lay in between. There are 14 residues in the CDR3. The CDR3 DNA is TGTGCCAGCAGCCAAGAGCCGTTTCAAGAGACCCAGTACTTC. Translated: CASSQEPFQETQYF.